Included here is one T cell receptor (beta chain) sequence, with context. Its antigen has not been determined. Per-base quality was not reported, and no clone a single base away is much larger than it. The 40 or so donors, aged about 6 to 100 years, were systemically healthy Caucasian individuals from Russia. Each donor gave about 11 milliliters of peripheral blood, drawn into EDTA-treated Vacutainer tubes. PBMCs were isolated by Ficoll-Paque density-gradient centrifugation, with at least 7 million obtained per sample. Total RNA, at least 5 micrograms per sample, was extracted from PBMCs with Trizol reagent. For every donor, flow cytometry on a PBMC aliquot measured the percentage of naive CD45RAhigh/CD27high T cells. This record comes from a study of blood T cells in healthy people across ages (dated by TCRdb to 2015 to 2017). Regarding the complete study: Template switching captured roughly one uniquely barcoded TCR beta cDNA molecule per two T cells in model experiments. The donors were divided into four age groups: young (average approximately 17 years), middle-aged (about 40), aged (around 67) and long-lived (nearly 85). For two donors (one aged 18 to 30 and one aged 80 or older), the study analyzed two additional independent replicas of 1 million unique cDNA reads from the same blood draw. Using deep sequencing normalized with unique cDNA molecular identifiers, the study measured how TCR beta repertoire diversity changes with age. To avoid experimental bias, donors of different ages were distributed randomly across sequencing lanes. Results and caveats for the whole study, not just this receptor: Donor CMV infection status was unknown, potentially confounding age-related changes in expanded clonotypes. Compared with the aged group, the long-lived group had more naive CD4+ T cells, fewer expanded clones and increased TCR diversity, a pattern suggesting age selection. Estimates of total diversity based on one million sequenced T cells were considered lower bounds and underestimates. Because profiling used bulk unsorted PBMCs, naive and antigen-experienced compartments could not be compared conclusively. As age increased, observed TCR beta diversity per million T cells dropped in a roughly linear way, and a significant reduction was already evident by age about 40. A strong correlation was found between observed TCR beta diversity and the percentage of naive T cells measured by flow cytometry.

The library came from 5' RACE. The data were produced on an Illumina HiSeq 2500. The second PCR ran for roughly 7 to 12 cycles and used a J-beta primer mix along with a sample-barcoded 5' primer. Each TCR beta cDNA molecule received a unique molecular identifier from a template-switch 5' adaptor carrying 12 random nucleotides. Each sample yielded at least 2.5 million CDR3-containing paired-end reads. All of the RNA was converted into first-strand cDNA using the Mint cDNA synthesis kit, with a TRBC-specific oligonucleotide serving as the primer. All cDNA was treated with uracil-DNA glycosylase and then went through a first 18-cycle PCR with the universal primers M1SS and BC2_uni_R. For the original study's pipeline: Normalization of each sample was performed by random selection of 1 million high-quality reads, each carrying a distinct molecular identifier. Instead of being binned into consensus sequences, reads that shared molecular identifiers were thrown out. MiTCR, run with a Q25 quality threshold and the strictest error-elimination algorithm, handled CDR3 identification, clonotype clustering and error correction. A nonparametric unseen species model with Euler transformation was used to estimate lower-bound total TCR beta diversity. The public sequencing data were trimmed at Q25 with fastp and processed into clonotypes with MiXCR by TCRdb, which kept only in-frame beta chains. Here each entry gathers all rows of one CDR3 protein and keeps the most common genes and DNA. The authors' filters were not applied to this entry. The sample has about 680,000 distinct CDR3 sequences on record, more than 40% of them singletons. The ten largest clones add up to 25% to 35% of the sample.

The germline V and J ends show losses of 2 bases and 6 bases respectively, and no gene match explains 11 bases of the junction. The CDR3 contains 16 residues, cysteine and phenylalanine counted. CDR3 DNA only is kept here, 48 bases in frame from base 1. Reading the germline V gene (reference sequence) gives CDR1 DFQATT and CDR2 SNEGSKA. The sample was blood. The V and J genes are TRBV20-1 and TRBJ2-3; the junction holds 10 bases that match TRBD2. The sequence came from a woman between 55 and 75 years old in good health. The CDR3 is CSARPAGLAGVDTQYF. The bases are TGCAGTGCTAGACCTGCCGGCCTAGCGGGGGTGGATACGCAGTATTTT.